This T cell receptor (beta chain) derives from a study of cytomegalovirus exposure and HLA in healthy donors. The wider study: In an early release, HLA-typed donors contributed approximately 80 million unique TCR sequences. Regarding the study as a whole: Prior analysis indicated that the majority of TCR beta V segments exhibited productivity approximately 90% or approximately 30% of the time.

PCR employed 60 Vbeta and 13 Jbeta primers. Repertoires were generated with immunoSEQ multiplex PCR, while TCRdb's copy carries only in-frame clones and drops some. The data contain 120,000 or so clones, 60% to 85% of them singletons. V was pared by 3 bases and J by 2 bases, with 5 bases of the junction left unmatched. Germline lookup yields CDR1 SGHRS and CDR2 YFSETQ. The CDR3 runs to 16 residues. Worth noting for this clone: What it binds is unknown.

This chain connects TRBV5-1 to TRBJ2-1; 10 bases agree with TRBD1. Source material: PBMCs. The clonotype originates from a woman between 40 and 50 years old in good health and CMV-seropositive. CDR3 nucleotide sequence: TGCGCCAGCAGCTCCTTAGGACAGGGGGCCTACAATGAGCAGTTCTTC. This encodes CASSSLGQGAYNEQFF.